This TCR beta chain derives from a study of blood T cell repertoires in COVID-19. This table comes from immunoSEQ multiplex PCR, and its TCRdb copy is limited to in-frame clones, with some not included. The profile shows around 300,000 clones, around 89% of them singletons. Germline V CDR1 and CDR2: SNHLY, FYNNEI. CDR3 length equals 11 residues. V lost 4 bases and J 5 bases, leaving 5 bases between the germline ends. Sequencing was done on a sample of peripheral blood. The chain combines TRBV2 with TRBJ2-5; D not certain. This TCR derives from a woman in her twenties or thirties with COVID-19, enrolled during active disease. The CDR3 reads CASSGRETQYF. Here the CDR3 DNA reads TGTGCCAGCAGTGGCCGGGAGACCCAGTACTTC.